A selection of T cell receptor beta chains follows, all from one sample in a study of blood T cells in healthy people across ages. Using its own MiXCR run on the 5' RACE reads, TCRdb lists one record per CDR3 protein. The sample includes about 1.1 million distinct CDR3 sequences, more than 30% of them seen just once. Material: blood. Receptors originate from a young man in good health. CDR3s include the opening cysteine and the closing phenylalanine or tryptophan. A D gene is named only where the DNA matches it firmly. Clone size, where shown, is once, few, many, or a class for clones that have expanded.

d_gene: -; abundance: many; v_gene: TRBV12-3/TRBV12-4; j_gene: TRBJ2-4; len: 11; CDR3nt: TGCGCCAGCAGCTTGGGAAACATTCAGTACTTC; CDR3aa: CASSLGNIQYF
d_gene: TRBD1; abundance: -; v_gene: TRBV12-3/TRBV12-4; j_gene: TRBJ2-3; len: 16; CDR3nt: TGTGCCAGCACCCTCCGGGACAGGGGAATCACAGATACGCAGTATTTT; CDR3aa: CASTLRDRGITDTQYF
d_gene: -; abundance: few; v_gene: TRBV7-2; j_gene: TRBJ1-6; len: 14; CDR3nt: TGTGCCAGCAGCTTTAGTGCAGGGATTTCACCCCTCCACTTT; CDR3aa: CASSFSAGISPLHF
d_gene: TRBD2; abundance: -; v_gene: TRBV7-3; j_gene: TRBJ2-3; len: 19; CDR3nt: TGTGCCAGCAGCTTAGGAGTCCTACGGTCCCTAGCGGACACAGATACGCAGTATTTT; CDR3aa: CASSLGVLRSLADTDTQYF
d_gene: TRBD1; abundance: -; v_gene: TRBV6-2/TRBV6-3; j_gene: TRBJ2-7; len: 17; CDR3nt: TGTGCCAGCAGCCAAAGAGAACCCGGGACAGGCTACTACGAGCAGTACTTC; CDR3aa: CASSQREPGTGYYEQYF
d_gene: -; abundance: many; v_gene: TRBV5-1; j_gene: TRBJ2-3; len: 13; CDR3nt: TGCGCCAGCAGCTCCCAGGGCACAGATACGCAGTATTTT; CDR3aa: CASSSQGTDTQYF
d_gene: -; abundance: -; v_gene: TRBV7-2; j_gene: TRBJ2-5; len: 14; CDR3nt: TGTGCCAGCAGCCTTACCTTACTGAAAGAGACCCAGTACTTC; CDR3aa: CASSLTLLKETQYF
d_gene: TRBD1; abundance: once; v_gene: TRBV7-9; j_gene: TRBJ2-2; len: 18; CDR3nt: TGTGCCAGCAGCTCGTACAGGGGATCCCGCGCGAACACCGGGGAGCTGTTTTTT; CDR3aa: CASSSYRGSRANTGELFF
d_gene: -; abundance: few; v_gene: TRBV5-1; j_gene: TRBJ2-1; len: 12; CDR3nt: TGCGCCAGCAGCTTGGAGCAAGGTGAGCAGTTCTTC; CDR3aa: CASSLEQGEQFF
d_gene: -; abundance: -; v_gene: TRBV2; j_gene: TRBJ1-2; len: 15; CDR3nt: TGTGCCAGCAGTGAAGCTAGCCAGCCCCGTAAGGGCTACACCTTC; CDR3aa: CASSEASQPRKGYTF
d_gene: TRBD1; abundance: -; v_gene: TRBV11-1; j_gene: TRBJ1-2; len: 19; CDR3nt: TGTGCCAGCAGCTTATCCCGGAACGCGGCGGGCAGGGGGGTCAATGGCTACACCTTC; CDR3aa: CASSLSRNAAGRGVNGYTF
d_gene: -; abundance: many; v_gene: TRBV10-3; j_gene: TRBJ2-4; len: 12; CDR3nt: TGTGCCATCAGTGAGGCAGAAAACATTCAGTACTTC; CDR3aa: CAISEAENIQYF
d_gene: TRBD1; abundance: -; v_gene: TRBV7-2; j_gene: TRBJ2-4; len: 16; CDR3nt: TGTGCCAGCACCACACCCGTGACAGGGACCTTAAACATTCAGTACTTC; CDR3aa: CASTTPVTGTLNIQYF
d_gene: TRBD1; abundance: -; v_gene: TRBV7-9; j_gene: TRBJ1-4; len: 20; CDR3nt: TGTGCCAGCAGCTTAGCGCTCGCGGACAGGGGTGGGGGAGCTAATGAAAAACTGTTTTTT; CDR3aa: CASSLALADRGGGANEKLFF
d_gene: -; abundance: -; v_gene: TRBV7-9; j_gene: TRBJ2-7; len: 14; CDR3nt: TGTGCCAGCAGCTTAGACCCGGGGATCTACGAGCAGTACTTC; CDR3aa: CASSLDPGIYEQYF
d_gene: -; abundance: -; v_gene: TRBV6-5; j_gene: TRBJ2-5; len: 13; CDR3nt: TGTGCCAGCAGTTACTCCAGGGTCGAGACCCAGTACTTC; CDR3aa: CASSYSRVETQYF
d_gene: TRBD1; abundance: few; v_gene: TRBV4-3; j_gene: TRBJ1-3; len: 17; CDR3nt: TGCGCCAGCAGCCAGTCCGGGACAGGGAGCTCTGGAAACACCATATATTTT; CDR3aa: CASSQSGTGSSGNTIYF
d_gene: -; abundance: once; v_gene: TRBV10-3; j_gene: TRBJ1-4; len: 13; CDR3nt: TGTGCCACCAGCAATGACCCAAATGAAAAACTGTTTTTT; CDR3aa: CATSNDPNEKLFF
d_gene: -; abundance: -; v_gene: TRBV6-2/TRBV6-3; j_gene: TRBJ2-2; len: 13; CDR3nt: TGTGCCAGCAGTTACCTCGTCAGGGGGGAGCTGTTTTTT; CDR3aa: CASSYLVRGELFF
d_gene: TRBD2; abundance: many; v_gene: TRBV2; j_gene: TRBJ2-3; len: 15; CDR3nt: TGTGCCAGCAGTGAACTAGCGGGGGGCACAGATACGCAGTATTTT; CDR3aa: CASSELAGGTDTQYF
d_gene: TRBD1; abundance: -; v_gene: TRBV20-1; j_gene: TRBJ2-3; len: 15; CDR3nt: TGCAGTGCTTCTCAGGGGGCAGGGGCTGGCAATACGCAGTATTTT; CDR3aa: CSASQGAGAGNTQYF
d_gene: -; abundance: many; v_gene: TRBV6-6; j_gene: TRBJ2-3; len: 13; CDR3nt: TGTGCCAGCAGTGACCAGGGTGGAGATACGCAGTATTTT; CDR3aa: CASSDQGGDTQYF
d_gene: TRBD1; abundance: few; v_gene: TRBV7-2; j_gene: TRBJ2-3; len: 15; CDR3nt: TGTGCCAGCAGCTCACTGACAGGGGGAACAGATACGCAGTATTTT; CDR3aa: CASSSLTGGTDTQYF
d_gene: TRBD1; abundance: -; v_gene: TRBV10-3; j_gene: TRBJ1-2; len: 16; CDR3nt: TGTGCCATCAGTGAGTCGACTCCGGACAGGCGCTATGGCTACACCTTC; CDR3aa: CAISESTPDRRYGYTF
d_gene: -; abundance: -; v_gene: TRBV20-1; j_gene: TRBJ2-1; len: 11; CDR3nt: TGCAGTGCCAAGTATTACAATGAGCAGTTCTTC; CDR3aa: CSAKYYNEQFF
d_gene: -; abundance: -; v_gene: TRBV6-6; j_gene: TRBJ2-3; len: 16; CDR3nt: TGTGCCAGCAGCCTCTTCGGGGGAGCTAGCACAGATACGCAGTATTTT; CDR3aa: CASSLFGGASTDTQYF
d_gene: TRBD1; abundance: few; v_gene: TRBV12-3/TRBV12-4; j_gene: TRBJ1-4; len: 14; CDR3nt: TGTGCCAGCAGACAGGGGGCGGGTAATGAAAAACTGTTTTTT; CDR3aa: CASRQGAGNEKLFF
d_gene: -; abundance: -; v_gene: TRBV7-2; j_gene: TRBJ1-5; len: 15; CDR3nt: TGTGCCAGCACCCGCACAGGGACTTGGAATCAGCCCCAGCATTTT; CDR3aa: CASTRTGTWNQPQHF
d_gene: -; abundance: many; v_gene: TRBV29-1; j_gene: TRBJ1-2; len: 11; CDR3nt: TGCAGCGTATTAGGGGGCTATGGCTACACCTTC; CDR3aa: CSVLGGYGYTF
d_gene: -; abundance: once; v_gene: TRBV12-3/TRBV12-4; j_gene: TRBJ2-7; len: 13; CDR3nt: TGTGCCGGCTCCTCCGGGATCTCCTACGAGCAGTACTTC; CDR3aa: CAGSSGISYEQYF
d_gene: -; abundance: -; v_gene: TRBV5-5; j_gene: TRBJ1-4; len: 15; CDR3nt: TGTGCCAGCAGCCCCGGAATGGGGTTAGGCGAAAAACTGTTTTTT; CDR3aa: CASSPGMGLGEKLFF
d_gene: -; abundance: few; v_gene: TRBV20-1; j_gene: TRBJ2-7; len: 16; CDR3nt: TGCAGTGCTTCTCAGGGAGGAAGGAAGGGCCTCTACGAGCAGTACTTC; CDR3aa: CSASQGGRKGLYEQYF
d_gene: TRBD1; abundance: few; v_gene: TRBV29-1; j_gene: TRBJ2-7; len: 13; CDR3nt: TGCAGCGTGTCCGACAGGGGCACCTACGAGCAGTACTTC; CDR3aa: CSVSDRGTYEQYF
d_gene: -; abundance: once; v_gene: TRBV9; j_gene: TRBJ1-5; len: 13; CDR3nt: TGTGCCAGCAGCGAGACAGGAATAGAGCCCCAGCATTTT; CDR3aa: CASSETGIEPQHF
d_gene: -; abundance: -; v_gene: TRBV20-1; j_gene: TRBJ1-2; len: 14; CDR3nt: TGCAGTGCCCCCCCGGGGCTGGAAGTGCATGGCTACACCTTC; CDR3aa: CSAPPGLEVHGYTF
d_gene: -; abundance: few; v_gene: TRBV6-6; j_gene: TRBJ1-2; len: 16; CDR3nt: TGTGCCAGCAGTCAAGGGACCTCCCTGGCAGACTATGGCTACACCTTC; CDR3aa: CASSQGTSLADYGYTF
d_gene: TRBD2; abundance: -; v_gene: TRBV3-1; j_gene: TRBJ2-1; len: 16; CDR3nt: TGTGCCAGCAGCACACGACTAGCGGGGTCCTACAATGAGCAGTTCTTC; CDR3aa: CASSTRLAGSYNEQFF
d_gene: -; abundance: -; v_gene: TRBV12-5; j_gene: TRBJ1-2; len: 14; CDR3nt: TGTGCTAGTGGTTTAAAGGGGAGCTCCTATGGCTACACCTTC; CDR3aa: CASGLKGSSYGYTF
d_gene: -; abundance: -; v_gene: TRBV3-1; j_gene: TRBJ2-7; len: 14; CDR3nt: TGTGCCAGCAGCCAAGATGAAGTCTCCTACGAGCAGTACTTC; CDR3aa: CASSQDEVSYEQYF
d_gene: -; abundance: -; v_gene: TRBV7-2; j_gene: TRBJ1-2; len: 17; CDR3nt: TGTGCCAGCAGCTTAGCCATATTCCGGAGGATCGACTATGGCTACACCTTC; CDR3aa: CASSLAIFRRIDYGYTF
d_gene: TRBD1; abundance: -; v_gene: TRBV7-2; j_gene: TRBJ1-2; len: 15; CDR3nt: TGTGCCAGCAGCGCTTCCGGGACAGGAGCTTTTGGCTACACCTTC; CDR3aa: CASSASGTGAFGYTF